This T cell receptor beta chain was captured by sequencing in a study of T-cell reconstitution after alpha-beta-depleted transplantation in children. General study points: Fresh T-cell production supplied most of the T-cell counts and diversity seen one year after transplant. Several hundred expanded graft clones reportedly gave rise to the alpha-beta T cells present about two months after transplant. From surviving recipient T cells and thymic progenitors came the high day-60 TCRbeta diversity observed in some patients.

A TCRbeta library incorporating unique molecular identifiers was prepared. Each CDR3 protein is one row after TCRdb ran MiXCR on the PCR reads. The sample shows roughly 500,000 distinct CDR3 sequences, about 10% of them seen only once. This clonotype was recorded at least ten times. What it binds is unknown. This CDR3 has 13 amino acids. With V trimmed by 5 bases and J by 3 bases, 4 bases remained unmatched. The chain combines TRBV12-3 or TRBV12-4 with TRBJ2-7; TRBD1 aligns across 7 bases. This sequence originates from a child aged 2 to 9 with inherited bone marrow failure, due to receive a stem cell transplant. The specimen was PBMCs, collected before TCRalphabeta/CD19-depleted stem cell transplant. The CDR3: CASSDRDSYEQYF. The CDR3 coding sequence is TGTGCCAGCAGTGATCGGGACAGCTACGAGCAGTACTTC.